This T cell receptor beta chain was recorded in a study of blood T cell repertoires in COVID-19. On the study more broadly: In each case, the material was cDNA or gDNA derived from T cells, B-cell-depleted T cells, or PBMCs.

The CDR3 extends over 12 amino acids. V lost 4 bases and J lost 8, with 9 bases in between. Germline CDR1 reads MNHEY; CDR2 reads SVGEGT. Which cohort a participant joined came from the clinical history participants gave. During the 2 weeks before they entered the study, exposed participants had met someone with a PCR-confirmed or clinician-diagnosed COVID-19 case. This clone was picked up one time. Original processing methods: Estimation of nucleated cell counts relied on the amplification of reference gene primers. Clones were read by immunoSEQ multiplex PCR, and TCRdb kept only the in-frame ones, dropping some. The V and J calls and clone size were taken over from that table, and D and trimming were inferred from the DNA. The sample records some 180,000 clones, 84% being singletons.

This chain uses TRBV6-2 or TRBV6-3 with TRBJ1-5; D gene unclear. The sample consisted of PBMCs or T cells enriched from blood (not recorded which). This clonotype was obtained from a woman aged 25 to 45 who had been exposed to COVID-19. The CDR3 is CASSSYYEPQHF. CDR3 bases: TGTGCCAGCAGTTCCTATTATGAGCCCCAGCATTTT.